This T cell receptor (beta chain) was sequenced in a study of control samples from healthy donors and cancer patients. Germline CDR1 reads MNHEY; CDR2 reads SVGEGT. The V gene end was trimmed by 6 bases and the J gene end by 5 bases; junction bases not matched to a gene: 11. The CDR3 loop spans 15 amino acids. The method was immunoSEQ multiplex PCR; TCRdb's version includes in-frame clones alone and lacks a portion of them. Of some 30,000 clones listed, about nine tenths are singletons. What was sequenced was PBMCs. The gene calls are TRBV6-2 or TRBV6-3 and TRBJ1-2, with 8 positions matching TRBD1. The receptor was isolated from a man aged 45-60 years with lung cancer. The CDR3: CASSSRTGPPYGYTF. In nucleotides, the CDR3 is TGTGCCAGCAGCTCCAGGACAGGGCCACCGTATGGCTACACCTTC.